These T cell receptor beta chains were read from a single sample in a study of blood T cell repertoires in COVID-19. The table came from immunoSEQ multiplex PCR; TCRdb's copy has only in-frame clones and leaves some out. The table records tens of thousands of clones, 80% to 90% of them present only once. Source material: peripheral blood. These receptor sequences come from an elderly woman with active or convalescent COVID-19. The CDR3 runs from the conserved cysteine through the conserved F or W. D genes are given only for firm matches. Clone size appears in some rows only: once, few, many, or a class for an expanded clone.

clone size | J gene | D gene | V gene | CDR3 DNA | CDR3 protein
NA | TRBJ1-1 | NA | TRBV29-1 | TGCAGCGCAAGAATGCGCGGCGACCTCCCAGCATCCGAAGCTTTCTTT | CSARMRGDLPASEAFF
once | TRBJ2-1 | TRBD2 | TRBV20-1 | TGCAGTGCTAGTCCGGGAGGCTACAATGAGCAGTTCTTC | CSASPGGYNEQFF
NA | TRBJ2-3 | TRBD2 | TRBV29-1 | TGCAGCGTTGTATGGACTAGCGGGACCACAGATACGCAGTATTTT | CSVVWTSGTTDTQYF
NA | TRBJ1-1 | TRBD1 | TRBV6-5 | TGTGCCAGCAGCGCCGCCGGGACAGGGGGCACTGAAGCTTTCTTT | CASSAAGTGGTEAFF
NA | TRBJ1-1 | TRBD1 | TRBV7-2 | TGTGCCAGCAGCGTACAGGGGAAAGGAACTGAAGCTTTCTTT | CASSVQGKGTEAFF
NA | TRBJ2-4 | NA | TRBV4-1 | TGCGCCAGCAGCCAACAGTACCTAGGGGTAGCCAAAAACATTCAGTACTTC | CASSQQYLGVAKNIQYF
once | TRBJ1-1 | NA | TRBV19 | TGTGCCAGTAGTACGCTTCCGGAGGCCCCTTACGTGGCCTTT | CASSTLPEAPYVAF
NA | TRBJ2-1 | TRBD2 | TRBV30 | TGTGCCTGGAGTCCTCAGGGACTAGCGCTTGAGCAGTTCTTC | CAWSPQGLALEQFF
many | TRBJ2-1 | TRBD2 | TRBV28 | TGTGCCAGCAGAACCGGGACTAGCTTTTACTCCTACAATGAGCAGTTCTTC | CASRTGTSFYSYNEQFF
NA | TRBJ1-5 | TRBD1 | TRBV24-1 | TGTGCCACCAGTGCCACAGGGGCCTATCAGCCCCAGCATTTT | CATSATGAYQPQHF
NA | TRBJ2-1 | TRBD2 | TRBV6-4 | TGTGCCAGCAGTGAGGGGACTAGCGGGAGCAATGAGCAGTTCTTC | CASSEGTSGSNEQFF
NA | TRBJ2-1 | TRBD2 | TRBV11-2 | TGTGCCAGCAGCTATTTGACTAGCGGGGAGTACAATGAGCAGTTCTTC | CASSYLTSGEYNEQFF
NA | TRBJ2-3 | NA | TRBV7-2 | TGTGCCAGCAGCCTATTCCCCCGAGATACGCAGTATTTT | CASSLFPRDTQYF
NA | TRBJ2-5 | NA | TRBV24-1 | TGTGCCACCAGTGATTCAGGCAGAACCTCCCAAGAGACCCAGTACTTC | CATSDSGRTSQETQYF
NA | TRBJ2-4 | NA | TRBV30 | TGTGCCTGGAGTGTAGATGGAGACATTCAGTACTTC | CAWSVDGDIQYF
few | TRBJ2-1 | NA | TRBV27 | TGTGCCAGCAAAGTAGCGGAAACCTACAATGAGCAGTTCTTC | CASKVAETYNEQFF
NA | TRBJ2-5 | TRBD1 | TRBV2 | TGTGCCAGCAGTGAAATCCAGGGACAGGGGAGGACCCAGTACTTC | CASSEIQGQGRTQYF
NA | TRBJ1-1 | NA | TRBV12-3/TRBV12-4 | TGTGCCAGCAGCCCGCCCGGGGGCACTGAAGCTTTCTTT | CASSPPGGTEAFF
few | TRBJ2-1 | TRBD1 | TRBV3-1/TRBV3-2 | TGTGCCAGCAGCCAAGATATGGGACAGGGTTACAATGAGCAGTTCTTC | CASSQDMGQGYNEQFF
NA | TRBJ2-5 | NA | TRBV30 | TGTGCCTTGACTAGTACGCGAGAGACCCAGTACTTC | CALTSTRETQYF
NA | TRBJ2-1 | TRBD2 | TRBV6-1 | TGTGCCAGCAGTGAACCCCTAGCGGGACAATCCTGGGAGTTCTTC | CASSEPLAGQSWEFF
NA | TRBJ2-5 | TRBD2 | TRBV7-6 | TGTGCCAGCAGCTCACCGGGACTAGCGGGTGAGACCCAGTACTTC | CASSSPGLAGETQYF
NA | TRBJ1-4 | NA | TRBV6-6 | TGTGCCAGCAGTTACGGTCAGGGACTGGAAGAAAAACTGTTTTTT | CASSYGQGLEEKLFF
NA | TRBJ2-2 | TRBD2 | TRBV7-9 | TGTGCCAGCAGCCGACTAGCGGGAGTGGCCGGGGAGCTGTTTTTT | CASSRLAGVAGELFF
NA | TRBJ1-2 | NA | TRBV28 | TGTGCCAGCAGTTTATACAGTGCCACGTTCAACTATGGCTACACCTTC | CASSLYSATFNYGYTF
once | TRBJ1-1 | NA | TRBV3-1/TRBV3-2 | TGTGCCAGCATGCGGAGGGGAATCACTGAAGCTTTCTTT | CASMRRGITEAFF
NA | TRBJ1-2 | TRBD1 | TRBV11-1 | TGTGCCAGCAGCCTCGCTGGGGACAGAGGAGGCTACACCTTC | CASSLAGDRGGYTF
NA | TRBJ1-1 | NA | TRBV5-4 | TGTGCCAGCGGACAAGGGAGGATGAACACTGAAGCTTTCTTT | CASGQGRMNTEAFF
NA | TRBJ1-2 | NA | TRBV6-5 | TGTGCCAGCAGGACGGACACGGGCTACACCTTC | CASRTDTGYTF
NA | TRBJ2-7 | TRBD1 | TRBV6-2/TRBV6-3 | TGTGCCAGCAGTTACTTTTTAGGGGGCCTCTCCTACGAGCAGTACTTC | CASSYFLGGLSYEQYF
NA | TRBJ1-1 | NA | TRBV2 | TGTGCCAGCAGTGGACAGGTGAACACTGAAGCTTTCTTT | CASSGQVNTEAFF
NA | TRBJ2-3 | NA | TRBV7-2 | TGTGCCAGCGGAGAGGCAGATACGCAGTATTTT | CASGEADTQYF
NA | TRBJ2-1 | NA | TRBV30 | TGTGCCTGGGCGGACTGGATAAAAAATGAGCAGTTCTTC | CAWADWIKNEQFF
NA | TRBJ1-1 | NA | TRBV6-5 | TGTGCCAGCAGTAAGGGGGGGAGGACTGAAGCTTTCTTT | CASSKGGRTEAFF
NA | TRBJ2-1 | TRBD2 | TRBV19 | TGTGCCAGTAGTAGGGCGGGAGGGCTAGCTGAGCAGTTCTTC | CASSRAGGLAEQFF
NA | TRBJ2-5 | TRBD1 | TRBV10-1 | TGCGCCAGCAGTACGGGACAGGAAGAGACCCAGTACTTC | CASSTGQEETQYF
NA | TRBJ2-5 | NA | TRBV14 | TGTGCCAGCAGCCAAGACGGGATAGAGACCCAGTACTTC | CASSQDGIETQYF
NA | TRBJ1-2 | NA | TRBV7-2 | TGTGCCAGCAGCTTAGATACAGCAACCACCTTC | CASSLDTATTF
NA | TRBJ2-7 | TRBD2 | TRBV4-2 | TGTGCCAGCAGCCAAGATTTTGCGGGAGTCTACGAGCAGTACTTC | CASSQDFAGVYEQYF
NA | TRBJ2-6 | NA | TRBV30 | TGTGCCTGGAGTAGCCGGGCTGGGGCCAACGTCCTGACTTTC | CAWSSRAGANVLTF
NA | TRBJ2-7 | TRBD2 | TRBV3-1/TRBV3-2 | TGTGCCAGCAGCCAAAGTGGGACTAGCGAGTACTACGAGCAGTACTTC | CASSQSGTSEYYEQYF
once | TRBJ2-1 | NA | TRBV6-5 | TGTGCCAGCAGTTATTTGAGCTCCTACAATGAGCAGTTCTTC | CASSYLSSYNEQFF
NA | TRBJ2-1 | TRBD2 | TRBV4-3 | TGCGCCAGTACCCGGACGATAGCGGGAGGAACGGGGTCCGATGAGCAGTTCTTC | CASTRTIAGGTGSDEQFF
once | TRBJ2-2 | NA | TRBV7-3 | TGTGCCAGCAGAGACACTAGCAGCACGAACACCGGGGAGCTGTTTTTT | CASRDTSSTNTGELFF
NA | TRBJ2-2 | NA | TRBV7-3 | TGTGCCAGCAGCCGGGTAGAGGGCCACACCGGGGAGCTGTTTTTT | CASSRVEGHTGELFF
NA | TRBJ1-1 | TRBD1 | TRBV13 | TGTGCCAGCAGCTCGGACAGGGGGAACACTGAAGCTTTCTTT | CASSSDRGNTEAFF
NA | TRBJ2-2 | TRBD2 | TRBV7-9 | TGTGCCAGCAGCTTGACTAGCGTGAACACCGGGGAGCTGTTTTTT | CASSLTSVNTGELFF
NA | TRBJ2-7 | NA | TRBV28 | TGTGCCAGCAGTCGCCGGGGCTACGAGCAGTACTTC | CASSRRGYEQYF
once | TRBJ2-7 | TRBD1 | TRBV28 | TGTGCCAGCAGTTCCGGGACAGGGGGCATTCGCGAGCAGTACTTC | CASSSGTGGIREQYF
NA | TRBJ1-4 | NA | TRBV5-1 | TGCGCCAGCAGCTTCCAGGGATTAACTAATGAAAAACTGTTTTTT | CASSFQGLTNEKLFF